A selection of T cell receptor beta chains follows, all from one sample in a study of metastatic and nonmetastatic thyroid tumors. TCRdb reassembled clones from the PCR reads with MiXCR. The sample has tens of thousands of clones, more than 25% seen once; the top ten hold 5.4%. The sequencing input was tumor tissue. These receptors were obtained from a female donor with papillary thyroid cancer or a benign thyroid nodule (not recorded which). Some clones in this sample may be carry-over from other donors' samples. Both conserved end residues are part of each CDR3. D genes are given only for firm matches. Clone size is shown for a subset of rows, as once, few, many or a class of expanded clone.

clone size | J gene | D gene | CDR3 length | V gene | CDR3 protein | CDR3 DNA
NA | TRBJ2-7 | NA | 16 | TRBV11-2 | CASSRVPGGERGEQYF | TGTGCCAGCAGCAGAGTCCCAGGGGGTGAGCGGGGCGAGCAGTACTTC
medium-sized | TRBJ2-7 | NA | 13 | TRBV11-2 | CASSLVGGYEQYF | TGTGCCAGCAGCTTAGTAGGGGGTTACGAGCAGTACTTC
medium-sized | TRBJ2-7 | NA | 13 | TRBV27 | CASSFQGMNEQYF | TGTGCCAGCAGTTTTCAGGGAATGAACGAGCAGTACTTC
few | TRBJ1-5 | TRBD1 | 19 | TRBV6-2/TRBV6-3 | CASSYTPGQCVASNQPHHF | TGTGCCAGCAGTTACACTCCGGGACAGTGTGTGGCTAGCAATCAGCCCCATCATTTT
once | TRBJ2-2 | TRBD1 | 18 | TRBV11-2 | CDSSGGTGTGFEAAELFF | TGTGACAGCAGCGGCGGGACCGGGACAGGGTTTGAGGCGGCGGAGCTGTTTTTT
many | TRBJ1-3 | NA | 13 | TRBV7-9 | CASSLGEVRTIYF | TGTGCCAGCAGCTTAGGTGAAGTCCGCACCATATATTTT
many | TRBJ1-3 | NA | 13 | TRBV7-7 | CASSSSSGNTIYF | TGTGCCAGCAGCAGCAGCTCTGGAAACACCATATATTTT
NA | TRBJ2-7 | TRBD1 | 13 | TRBV4-1 | CASSLQGAREQYF | TGCGCCAGCAGCCTACAGGGGGCTCGGGAGCAGTACTTC
NA | TRBJ2-7 | NA | 13 | TRBV4-1 | CASSHNPSYEQYF | TGCGCCAGCAGCCACAATCCTTCCTACGAGCAGTACTTC
few | TRBJ2-3 | TRBD1 | 15 | TRBV3-1 | CASSQGQGDTDTQYF | TGTGCCAGCAGCCAAGGACAGGGCGACACAGATACGCAGTATTTT
many | TRBJ1-5 | NA | 14 | TRBV6-1 | CASSELGGNQPQHF | TGTGCCAGCAGTGAACTCGGGGGAAATCAGCCCCAGCATTTT
medium-sized | TRBJ2-7 | NA | 14 | TRBV18 | CASSPGTLDYEQYF | TGTGCCAGCTCACCCGGGACACTAGACTACGAGCAGTACTTC
medium-sized | TRBJ2-7 | NA | 11 | TRBV18 | CASSPDYEQYF | TGTGCCAGCTCACCCGACTACGAGCAGTACTTC
NA | TRBJ1-3 | NA | 14 | TRBV11-3 | CASSPTSSGNTIYF | TGTGCCAGCAGCCCGACAAGCTCTGGAAACACCATATATTTT
many | TRBJ2-1 | TRBD1 | 15 | TRBV30 | CAWKTPGQGPNEQFF | TGTGCCTGGAAGACTCCGGGACAGGGCCCCAATGAGCAGTTCTTC
many | TRBJ2-2 | NA | 13 | TRBV7-2 | CASSSQLVGELFF | TGTGCCAGCAGCTCCCAGTTGGTCGGGGAGCTGTTTTTT
NA | TRBJ2-1 | NA | 11 | TRBV30 | CAWGRTGRKFF | TGTGCCTGGGGAAGGACGGGGAGGAAGTTCTTC
NA | TRBJ1-1 | NA | 15 | TRBV3-1 | CASSQGAVRSTEAFF | TGTGCCAGCAGCCAAGGGGCAGTGCGGAGCACTGAAGCTTTCTTT
many | TRBJ1-2 | NA | 10 | TRBV7-9 | CASAGNGYTF | TGTGCCAGCGCAGGGAACGGCTACACCTTC
many | TRBJ2-1 | TRBD1 | 15 | TRBV15 | CATSSRDRGQWEQFF | TGTGCCACCAGTTCCCGGGACAGGGGGCAATGGGAGCAGTTCTTC
many | TRBJ2-5 | NA | 16 | TRBV7-2 | CASRLPGTLTLETQYF | TGTGCCAGCAGACTACCCGGGACCTTAACTCTAGAGACCCAGTACTTC
many | TRBJ2-2 | TRBD2 | 18 | TRBV5-4 | CASSLGAPGLANTGELFF | TGTGCCAGCAGCTTGGGGGCACCGGGACTAGCTAACACCGGGGAGCTGTTTTTT
many | TRBJ1-6 | NA | 17 | TRBV19 | CASSRGRTSPYNSPLHF | TGTGCCAGTAGTCGTGGTAGGACTTCTCCCTATAATTCACCCCTCCACTTT
many | TRBJ2-7 | NA | 11 | TRBV28 | CASSFRGEQYF | TGTGCCAGCAGTTTCCGGGGAGAGCAGTACTTC
medium-sized | TRBJ1-2 | NA | 13 | TRBV10-3 | CAISETQDYGYTF | TGTGCCATCAGTGAAACCCAAGACTATGGCTACACCTTC
few | TRBJ1-2 | TRBD1 | 14 | TRBV12-3/TRBV12-4 | CASSSQGERCGYTF | TGTGCCAGCAGTTCTCAGGGGGAGCGCTGTGGCTACACCTTC